Presented here are 29 T cell receptor beta chains from one specimen sequenced in a study of T cells in Graves' hyperthyroidism and ophthalmopathy. Amplified TCR beta CDR3 regions derived from RNA transcripts. The HTBI primer set was used in a first-round RT-PCR of the TCR CDR3. MiXCR, run by TCRdb on the multiplex PCR reads, gives a single entry per CDR3 protein. The sample yields 300,000 to 450,000 distinct CDR3 sequences, approximately 15% seen once. The sequencing input was blood. All receptors derive from a man aged 25-45 years with Graves' hyperthyroidism that later progressed to Graves' ophthalmopathy.

The chain is built from TRBV6-4 and TRBJ1-4, with D perhaps TRBD1 (6 bases). The CDR3 is 15 amino acids. Trimming took 5 bases from V and 8 from J, leaving 18 bases between them. CDR1 and CDR2 from the germline V gene are MRHNA and SNTAGT. This CDR3 reads CASSTLGRGGEKLFF. The CDR3 region has the DNA TGTGCCAGCAGTACCCTGGGCAGGGGAGGAGAAAAACTGTTTTTT.

On this clonotype itself: One end of the junction is discordant with germline, which a read error may explain. The chain couples TRBV12-3 or TRBV12-4 to TRBJ2-5, with a weak D call TRBD2 (5 bases). The CDR3 consists of 12 residues. CDR3 protein: CASSPAGETQCF. The CDR3 bases are TGTGCCAGCAGCCCGGCCGGGGAGACCCAGTGCTTC.

The chain links TRBV24-1 to TRBJ1-2; tentative D call: TRBD1 (5 bases). The CDR3 sequence is 14 residues long. Trimming took off 4 bases at V and 6 bases at J, with 14 bases between the two ends. Germline lookup yields CDR1 KGHDR and CDR2 SFDVKD. CDR3 protein: CATSEAGPAHGYTF. In nucleotides, the CDR3 is TGTGCCACCAGTGAGGCGGGACCGGCCCATGGCTACACCTTC.

This clonotype was seen a single time. J is TRBJ2-2 and V is TRBV6-5, with D possibly called TRBD1 or TRBD2 (5 bases each). This CDR3 region has 14 residues. Looked up from germline, CDR1 is MNHEY and CDR2 is SVGAGI. Trimming left V 2 bases short and J 6 bases short, with 10 bases between. The CDR3 sequence: CASSYPPGPGELFF. CDR3 coding DNA: TGTGCCAGCAGTTACCCACCGGGACCCGGGGAGCTGTTTTTT.

The chain has TRBV5-5 and TRBJ1-2; D may be TRBD1 (6 bases). Looked up from germline, CDR1 is SGHKS and CDR2 is YYEKEE (reference sequence). CDR3 length: 17 residues. Trimming cost V 4 bases and J 2 bases, with 21 bases left between them. The CDR3 coding sequence is TGTGCCAGCAGCCGTCTAGGGGGTAGGACAGCCAACTATGGCTACACCTTC. It is translated as CASSRLGGRTANYGYTF.

This clonotype showed up many times. This chain joins TRBV28 and TRBJ1-1, with D perhaps matching TRBD1 (6 bases). This CDR3 is 13 amino acids long. Germline CDR1 is MDHEN and CDR2 is SYDVKM. V lost 6 bases and J lost 5, with 13 bases in between. The CDR3 loop is CASRAQGWTEAFF. The DNA for the CDR3 is TGTGCCAGCAGGGCACAGGGTTGGACTGAAGCTTTCTTT.

The V call is TRBV30, the J call TRBJ2-3, with 7 bases identical to TRBD1. The CDR3 covers 15 residues. Trimming removed 0 bases from V and 1 base from J; junction bases left unmatched: 4. Germline V CDR1 and CDR2: GTSNPN, SVGIG (reference sequence). The chain's CDR3 is CAWSVKGTGTDTQYF. CDR3 sequence (DNA): TGTGCCTGGAGTGTAAAAGGGACAGGCACAGATACGCAGTATTTT.

The rearrangement uses TRBV6-1 and TRBJ1-6; D remains unclear. In germline, CDR1 is MNHNS, CDR2 SASEGT. V dropped 7 bases and J dropped 6 bases, with 10 bases sitting between them. The CDR3 totals 13 residues. DNA for the CDR3: TGTGCCAGCACCGGGCGGCTTAATTCACCCCTCCACTTT. It specifies CASTGRLNSPLHF.

This clonotype was picked up many times. The CDR3 region is CSARGGSPQTQYF. The CDR3 DNA is TGCAGTGCTAGAGGGGGCAGCCCCCAGACCCAGTACTTC. The rearrangement uses TRBV20-1 and TRBJ2-5; a weak D match, TRBD1 (5 bases). V dropped 1 base and J dropped 6 bases, with 12 bases sitting between them. The CDR3 totals 13 residues. Germline CDR1 DFQATT, CDR2 SNEGSKA (reference sequence).

This clonotype has at least ten counts. The CDR3 loop is CASSRTGYEKLFF. The DNA for the CDR3 is TGTGCCAGCAGTCGGACAGGGTATGAAAAACTGTTTTTT. The chain combines TRBV28 with TRBJ1-4, with TRBD1 matching 8 bases. Trimming removed 5 bases from V and 6 bases from J; junction bases left unmatched: 2. The CDR3 is 13 amino acids. Germline-derived CDR1 and CDR2 are MDHEN and SYDVKM.

The chain has TRBV6-1 and TRBJ2-7; tentatively, D is TRBD1 or TRBD2 (5 bases each). Germline CDR1 reads MNHNS; CDR2 reads SASEGT. Trimming took off 5 bases at V and 4 bases at J, with 15 bases between the two ends. This CDR3 has 14 amino acids. Written as DNA, the CDR3 is TGTGCCAGCAGTTCCGAACTGGGGGTGTACGAGCAGTACTTC. It yields the protein CASSSELGVYEQYF.

The chain couples TRBV20-1 to TRBJ1-2; tentatively, D is TRBD1 (6 bases). The CDR3 runs to 13 residues. Trimming took 6 bases from V and 2 from J, leaving 13 bases between them. The germline V gene encodes CDR1 DFQATT and CDR2 SNEGSKA (reference sequence). The DNA of the CDR3 is TGCAGTGCCCCGGGACAAACAAACTATGGCTACACCTTC. This gives the protein CSAPGQTNYGYTF.

V usage is TRBV5-1 and J usage is TRBJ1-5, with a tentative D call TRBD1 (5 bases). The CDR3 has 13 residues. Deletions cut 3 bases from V and 5 bases from J, with 9 bases between. The germline gives CDR1 SGHRS, CDR2 YFSETQ. The DNA of the CDR3 is TGCGCCAGCAGCTCGGGGCCCTATCAGCCCCAGCATTTT. Translating gives CASSSGPYQPQHF.

Many counts were recorded for this clonotype. The genes are TRBV6-1 and TRBJ2-1, with TRBD2 as a possible D gene (6 bases). This CDR3 is 15 amino acids long. Trimming shortened V by 7 bases and J by 0 bases, and 13 bases separated the two germline ends. In germline, CDR1 is MNHNS, CDR2 SASEGT. The CDR3 protein is CASTPLADSYNEQFF. Written as DNA, the CDR3 is TGTGCCAGCACCCCACTAGCAGACTCCTACAATGAGCAGTTCTTC.

Ten or more counts support this clonotype. The CDR3 sequence is CATSAGDREAFF. The CDR3, as DNA: TGTGCCACCAGTGCTGGGGACAGGGAAGCTTTCTTT. V is TRBV24-1 and J is TRBJ1-1, with 8 bases aligning to TRBD1. The CDR3 loop spans 12 amino acids. Germline V CDR1 and CDR2: KGHDR, SFDVKD. Trimming cost V 5 bases and J 8 bases; bases outside gene matches: 3.

The sample holds many counts of this clonotype. The chain uses TRBV27 and TRBJ1-1; the D is unclear. This CDR3 comprises 14 residues. Trimming removed 1 base at V and 1 base at J, with 7 bases between. The germline CDR1 and CDR2 sequences are MNHEY and SMNVEV (reference sequence). The CDR3 protein is CASSLFGANTEAFF. The CDR3 DNA reads as TGTGCCAGCAGTTTATTCGGCGCGAACACTGAAGCTTTCTTT.

At least ten counts were recorded for this clonotype. Possible read error: a much larger clone is one base away. V gene TRBV7-9 combines with J gene TRBJ2-1, with D maybe TRBD1 (5 bases). The V end lost 4 bases, the J end lost 0 bases, and 10 bases lay between the germline ends. CDR1 is SEHNR, CDR2 FQNEAQ, per germline (reference sequence). CDR3 length equals 15 residues. This chain's CDR3 is CASSSTVSSYNEQFF. The CDR3, as DNA: TGTGCCAGCAGCTCGACAGTGAGCTCCTACAATGAGCAGTTCTTC.

This clonotype appeared many times. This sequence joins TRBV2 and TRBJ1-2, with a possible D match to TRBD1 (6 bases). Trimming removed 10 bases from V and 4 bases from J, with 31 bases in between. The germline gives CDR1 SNHLY, CDR2 FYNNEI. The CDR3 extends over 18 amino acids. CDR3 loop: CATILARDTSQEGYGYTF. The CDR3 nucleotides read TGTGCCACGATCCTTGCTCGGGACACCTCTCAGGAAGGCTATGGCTACACCTTC.

The rearrangement links TRBV18 to TRBJ1-5, with 8 nucleotides matching TRBD1. CDR1 is KGHSH and CDR2 is LQKENI in the germline V gene. CDR3 length: 16 amino acids. With V trimmed by 1 base and J by 4 bases, 6 bases remained unmatched. CDR3 nucleotides: TGTGCCAGCTCACCACTAGGGACAGGCAAAAATCAGCCCCAGCATTTT. As protein: CASSPLGTGKNQPQHF.

Points on this clonotype: Germline and junction disagree at one end, which may indicate a read error. V is TRBV27 and J is TRBJ2-3, with 7 bases identical to TRBD2. This CDR3 comprises 19 residues. Germline V CDR1 and CDR2: MNHEY, SMNVEV (reference sequence). CDR3 coding DNA: TGTGCCAGCAGTCTAGTGGGGTCGGGGGGAGGCTCGATCACAGATACGAAGTATTTT. This codes for CASSLVGSGGGSITDTKYF.

This rearrangement joins TRBV3-1 to TRBJ1-2; weak D call: TRBD1 (5 bases). V dropped 4 bases and J dropped 1 base, with 13 bases sitting between them. Per the germline V gene, CDR1 is LGHDT and CDR2 is YNNKEL (reference sequence). This CDR3 spans 15 amino acids. CDR3 DNA sequence: TGTGCCAGCAGCCGAACCGGGACCCTTAACTATGGCTACACCTTC. This gives the protein CASSRTGTLNYGYTF.

V and J are TRBV18 and TRBJ1-6, with no clear D. V lost 1 base and J 6 bases, leaving 10 bases between the germline ends. This CDR3 contains 15 residues. Germline CDR1 and CDR2: KGHSH and LQKENI. Here the CDR3 DNA reads TGTGCCAGCTCACCACGGCAGGCAACTAATTCACCCCTCCACTTT. Protein product: CASSPRQATNSPLHF.

V is TRBV7-9 and J is TRBJ1-2; D possibly corresponds to TRBD1 (5 bases). With 5 bases removed from V and 8 bases from J, the gap between germline ends came to 21 bases. This CDR3 has 15 residues. Germline V CDR1 and CDR2: SEHNR, FQNEAQ (reference sequence). Written as DNA, the CDR3 is TGTGCCAGCAGCCATCCGCTGGGGGTGATCGGAGGCTACACCTTC. Its protein product is CASSHPLGVIGGYTF.

This clonotype was counted many times. This rearrangement joins TRBV5-6 to TRBJ2-5; 11 nucleotides agree with TRBD2. The CDR3 is 15 residues long. V dropped 2 bases and J dropped 2; count of bases not matched to a gene: 2. Germline-derived CDR1 and CDR2 are SGHDT and YYEEEE. The DNA for the CDR3 is TGTGCCAGCAGCTTCCGACTAGCGGGACAAGAGACCCAGTACTTC. It yields the protein CASSFRLAGQETQYF.

This clonotype came up many times. The chain employs TRBV12-3 or TRBV12-4 and TRBJ2-3; D remains ambiguous. With 6 bases removed from V and 0 bases from J, the gap between germline ends came to 10 bases. This CDR3 has 14 amino acids. The CDR3: CASSLGYSTDTQYF. The CDR3 nucleotides are TGTGCCAGCAGCCTGGGGTATAGCACAGATACGCAGTATTTT.

This clonotype was counted many times. The chain links TRBV7-8 to TRBJ1-5, with 7 positions matching TRBD1. With 5 bases clipped from V and 7 bases from J, the junction kept 8 bases outside the gene matches. Germline values: CDR1 SGHVS, CDR2 FQNEAQ. The CDR3 contains 14 residues. The CDR3 coding sequence is TGTGCCAGCAGCCCTGGACAGGTTAGGCAGCCCCAGCATTTT. Residues: CASSPGQVRQPQHF.

The chain links TRBV28 to TRBJ2-5; no clear D gene. Germline assignment: CDR1 MDHEN and CDR2 SYDVKM. The CDR3 has 11 residues. The V end was cut by 7 bases, the J end by 5 bases, with 8 bases between. CDR3: CASTLAETQYF. In nucleotides, the CDR3 is TGTGCCAGCACCTTGGCGGAGACCCAGTACTTC.

This clonotype has a count of ten or more. The rearrangement links TRBV5-1 to TRBJ1-5; D may be TRBD1 (5 bases). The CDR3 is 17 amino acids. Per germline, CDR1 SGHRS and CDR2 YFSETQ. Trimming took off 4 bases at V and 0 bases at J, with 17 bases between the two ends. The CDR3 is CASSQRRGEYSNQPQHF. In nucleotides, the CDR3 is TGCGCCAGCAGCCAGAGGAGGGGCGAGTATAGCAATCAGCCCCAGCATTTT.

This clonotype was recorded many times. The chain joins TRBV20-1 to TRBJ2-3; the D gene is possibly TRBD1 (5 bases). The V and J ends lost 0 bases and 3 bases respectively, with 13 bases between them. Germline V lookup: CDR1 DFQATT, CDR2 SNEGSKA (reference sequence). The CDR3 length is 15 residues. The CDR3 DNA reads as TGCAGTGCTAGAGAAGGGGCCGTGTCAACAGATACGCAGTATTTT. This translates into CSAREGAVSTDTQYF.